The T cell receptor beta chain described here comes from a study of blood T cell repertoires in COVID-19 (dated by TCRdb to the early 2020s). With respect to the entire study: Samples covering the acute and convalescent phases of COVID-19 were provided by collaborators in the United States, Italy and Spain. HLA class I and class II types, where available, came from metadata supplied by the sample provider rather than from assay-based typing. Nearly every sample came with metadata listing a de-identified subject ID, COVID-19 status, age in years and sex. The material from the prospective study consisted of cDNA or gDNA derived from T cells, B-cell-depleted T cells, or PBMCs. Samples came from the ongoing ImmuneRACE study (first 160 participants) plus 1,254 subjects from 6 global collaborators. The repertoires were released in a freely available public database meant as a resource for research on the immune response to SARS-CoV-2. The dataset comprised deeply sampled blood TCRbeta repertoires from subjects exposed to, actively infected with, or recovered from COVID-19.

Broad study findings and their caveats: Clinical and demographic metadata were provided uncurated, with the amount varying by source and participant.

Cut back by 4 bases and 7 bases, the V and J ends lie 14 bases apart. Sequences SGHVS (CDR1) and FQNEAQ (CDR2) are obtained from the germline V gene. Counted from cysteine to phenylalanine, this CDR3 has 14 amino acids. Only the CDR3 DNA stays, 42 bases, in frame from base 1. This clone was counted a single time. This receptor's antigen is unknown. Base qualities are not recorded, but no much larger clone differs from it by a single base. TCRbeta CDR3 regions were amplified from genomic DNA by means of the immunoSEQ Assay, a bias-controlled multiplex PCR. Concerning the study's data processing: The number of nucleated cells in each sample was estimated by amplification of reference gene primers within the assay. To quantify the absolute abundance of each unique TCRbeta CDR3 rearrangement, sequence reads were collapsed and filtered. Productive Simpson clonality was computed per sample as the square root of Simpson's diversity index over productive rearrangements. The clones in this table, taken by TCRdb from immuneACCESS, are in-frame only. Not every clone is retained; where verified, under half of the shortfall comes from an unresolved V gene, and the cause of the rest is unknown. The D gene and trimming were derived from the DNA, and the V and J assignments and clone size from that table. This sample holds hundreds of thousands of clones; roughly 88% were observed only once. Clones ranked in the top ten supply around 1.4% of the sample.

Collaborating institutions collected whole blood in K2EDTA tubes following their own protocols. For TCRbeta analysis, collaborator samples were shipped as frozen whole blood, as isolated PBMCs, or as DNA extracted from either sample type. This receptor was identified in a young woman with active or convalescent COVID-19. Sequences were obtained from peripheral blood. In this chain, TRBV7-8 is recombined with TRBJ1-5, with an unclear D gene assignment. CDR3 loop: CASSSLVLEQPQHF. At the DNA level, the sequence is TGTGCCAGCAGCTCCCTCGTTCTGGAGCAGCCCCAGCATTTT.